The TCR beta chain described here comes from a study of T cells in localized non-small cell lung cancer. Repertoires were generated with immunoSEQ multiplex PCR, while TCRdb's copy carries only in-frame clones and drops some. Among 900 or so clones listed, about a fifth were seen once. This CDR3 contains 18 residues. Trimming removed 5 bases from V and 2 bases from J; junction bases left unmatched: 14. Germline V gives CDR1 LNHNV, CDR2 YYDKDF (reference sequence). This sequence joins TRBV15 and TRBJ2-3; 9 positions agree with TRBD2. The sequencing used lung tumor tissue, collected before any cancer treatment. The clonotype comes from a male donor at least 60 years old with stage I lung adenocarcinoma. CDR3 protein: CATSSEVAGVSTTDTQYF. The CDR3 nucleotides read TGTGCCACCAGCTCGGAGGTAGCGGGAGTTTCGACCACAGATACGCAGTATTTT.